Listed below are T cell receptor beta chains from one sample, sequenced in a study of human T cells and chemical hapten exposure. TCRdb redid the calling of the RACE reads with MiXCR, one entry per CDR3 protein. This sample has some 120,000 distinct CDR3 sequences, with 9% to 13% found just once. The source material was whole blood, sampled in connection with sensitization to the hapten diphenylcyclopropenone (DPC). These receptors were obtained from a woman aged 45-65 years with alopecia areata. Some clones in this sample may be carry-over from other donors' samples. Each CDR3 is given with its conserved first and last residue. A D gene is named only where the DNA matches it firmly. Not every row has a clone size; where given, it reads once, few, many or a size class.

>TRBV4-2|TRBD1|few|TRBJ1-2
CASSRTGTGVYGYTF
TGTGCCAGCAGCCGCACCGGGACAGGGGTCTATGGCTACACCTTC
>TRBV28|NA|NA|TRBJ1-4
CASSPLGVEKLFF
TGTGCCAGCAGTCCACTTGGGGTTGAAAAACTGTTTTTT
>TRBV6-5|TRBD1|many|TRBJ1-5
CASSTTGAQPQHF
TGTGCCAGCAGCACTACAGGGGCTCAGCCCCAGCATTTT
>TRBV12-2|NA|few|TRBJ1-2
CASRSGGAGVAARGYTF
TGTGCAAGTCGCTCCGGCGGGGCGGGAGTGGCAGCGCGGGGCTACACCTTC
>TRBV11-3|TRBD2|few|TRBJ2-2
CASSPRAGVGGELFF
TGTGCCAGCAGCCCGAGAGCGGGGGTAGGCGGGGAGCTGTTTTTT
>TRBV19|NA|many|TRBJ2-3
CATSPGGDTQYF
TGTGCCACTAGCCCCGGAGGAGATACGCAGTATTTT
>TRBV7-9|NA|few|TRBJ1-1
CASSLVRNTEAFF
TGTGCCAGCAGCTTAGTCCGGAACACTGAAGCTTTCTTT
>TRBV15|TRBD1|few|TRBJ2-3
CATSTWDRSTDTQYF
TGTGCCACCAGCACCTGGGACAGATCCACAGATACGCAGTATTTT
>TRBV28|NA|few|TRBJ1-6
CASSQGISSPLHF
TGTGCCAGTTCACAGGGAATAAGTTCACCCCTCCACTTT
>TRBV11-3|TRBD1|many|TRBJ2-7
CASSIRTGGTYEQYF
TGTGCCAGCAGCATTCGGACAGGGGGGACATACGAGCAGTACTTC
>TRBV12-3/TRBV12-4|NA|NA|TRBJ1-1
CASSLGVGLPNTEAFF
TGTGCCAGCAGTTTGGGCGTGGGGCTCCCGAACACTGAAGCTTTCTTT
>TRBV11-2|NA|many|TRBJ1-2
CASSLDRAQGRGYTF
TGTGCCAGCAGCTTAGATCGGGCCCAAGGTCGTGGCTACACCTTC
>TRBV5-1|TRBD2|few|TRBJ2-3
CASSFPSGASTDTQYF
TGCGCCAGCAGCTTCCCTAGCGGGGCTAGCACAGATACGCAGTATTTT
>TRBV7-9|NA|few|TRBJ2-3
CASSLGSQSTDTQYF
TGTGCCAGCAGCTTAGGCTCACAGTCCACAGATACGCAGTATTTT
>TRBV28|NA|few|TRBJ2-7
CASSPSPVYEQYF
TGTGCCAGCAGTCCAAGCCCCGTATACGAGCAGTACTTC
>TRBV6-5|NA|few|TRBJ2-5
CASRRDGIETQYF
TGTGCCAGCCGCAGGGACGGAATAGAGACCCAGTACTTC
>TRBV5-1|NA|NA|TRBJ2-1
CASSGGAVEQFF
TGCGCCAGCAGCGGGGGGGCCGTTGAGCAGTTCTTC
>TRBV28|NA|NA|TRBJ2-7
CASSLQGWQYF
TGTGCCAGCAGTTTGCAGGGCTGGCAGTACTTC
>TRBV6-6|TRBD1|many|TRBJ1-5
CATRDGQGKGGGGNQPQHF
TGTGCCACCCGTGACGGACAGGGGAAAGGGGGAGGTGGCAATCAGCCCCAGCATTTT
>TRBV18|NA|NA|TRBJ2-3
CASSPRASADTQYF
TGTGCCAGCTCACCTAGGGCTAGTGCAGATACGCAGTATTTT
>TRBV4-1|NA|few|TRBJ2-1
CASSQGTGTVGEQFF
TGCGCCAGCAGCCAAGGAACCGGGACGGTGGGAGAGCAGTTCTTC
>TRBV19|NA|NA|TRBJ1-5
CASSIQYNQPQHF
TGTGCCAGTAGTATACAGTACAATCAGCCCCAGCATTTT